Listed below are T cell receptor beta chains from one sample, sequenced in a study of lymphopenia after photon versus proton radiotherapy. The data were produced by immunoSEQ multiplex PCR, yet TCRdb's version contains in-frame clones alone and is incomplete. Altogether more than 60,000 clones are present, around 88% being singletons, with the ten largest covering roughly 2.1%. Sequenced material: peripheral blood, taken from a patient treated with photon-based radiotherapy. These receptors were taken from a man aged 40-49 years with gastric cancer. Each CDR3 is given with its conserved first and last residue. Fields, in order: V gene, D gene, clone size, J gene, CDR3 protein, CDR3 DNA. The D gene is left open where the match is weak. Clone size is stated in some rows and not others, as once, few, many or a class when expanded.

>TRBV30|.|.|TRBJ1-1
CAWSVGRERGIEAFF
TGTGCCTGGAGTGTAGGGCGGGAACGTGGTATTGAAGCTTTCTTT
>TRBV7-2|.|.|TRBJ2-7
CASSTGTSYEQYF
TGTGCCAGCAGCACCGGGACTTCCTACGAGCAGTACTTC
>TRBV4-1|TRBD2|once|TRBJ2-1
CASSPAGGTYNEQFF
TGCGCCAGCAGCCCAGCGGGGGGAACCTACAATGAGCAGTTCTTC
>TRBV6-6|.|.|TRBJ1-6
CASSSTRGGNSPLHF
TGTGCCAGCAGTTCCACCAGGGGAGGTAATTCACCCCTCCACTTT
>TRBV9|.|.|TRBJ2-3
CASNEQGPTDTQYF
TGTGCCAGCAACGAACAAGGACCCACAGATACGCAGTATTTT
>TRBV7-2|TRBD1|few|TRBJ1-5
CASSRQGARSNQPQHF
TGTGCCAGCAGTCGACAGGGGGCGAGGAGCAATCAGCCCCAGCATTTT
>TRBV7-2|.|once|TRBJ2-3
CASSLAGGRYTDTQYF
TGTGCCAGCAGCTTAGCGGGGGGCCGATACACAGATACGCAGTATTTT
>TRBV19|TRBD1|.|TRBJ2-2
CASSTHPDRFNTGELFF
TGTGCCAGTAGTACCCACCCGGACAGGTTTAACACCGGGGAGCTGTTTTTT
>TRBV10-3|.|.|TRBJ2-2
CAGGTGNTGELFF
TGTGCCGGCGGGACGGGAAACACCGGGGAGCTGTTTTTT
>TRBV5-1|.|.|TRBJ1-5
CASSFRPGEDQPQHF
TGCGCCAGCAGCTTTCGGCCCGGGGAGGATCAGCCCCAGCATTTT
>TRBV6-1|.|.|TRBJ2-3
CASSLRGTGTDTQYF
TGTGCCAGCAGTCTCAGGGGTACGGGCACAGATACGCAGTATTTT
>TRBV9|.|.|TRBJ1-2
CASSVVGGGGYGYTF
TGTGCCAGCAGCGTAGTTGGGGGAGGCGGCTATGGCTACACCTTC
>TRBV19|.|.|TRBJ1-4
CASTPGGGEDEKLFF
TGTGCCAGTACCCCTGGCGGAGGGGAGGATGAAAAACTGTTTTTT
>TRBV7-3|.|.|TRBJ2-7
CASSLDRAGGSEQYF
TGTGCCAGCAGCTTAGATAGGGCAGGAGGGAGCGAGCAGTACTTC
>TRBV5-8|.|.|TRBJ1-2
CASSLWQGPNHRLEYGYTF
TGTGCCAGCAGCTTGTGGCAGGGGCCTAACCACCGTCTTGAGTATGGCTACACCTTC
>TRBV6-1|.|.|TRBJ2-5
CASRYQETQYF
TGTGCCAGCAGGTACCAAGAGACCCAGTACTTC
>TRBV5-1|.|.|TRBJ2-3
CASSLEEPTDTQYF
TGCGCCAGCAGCTTGGAGGAACCTACGGATACGCAGTATTTT
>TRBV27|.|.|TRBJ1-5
CASSSLPGTAQPQHF
TGTGCCAGCAGTTCGCTCCCAGGGACCGCCCAGCCCCAGCATTTT
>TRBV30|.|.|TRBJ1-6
CAWSEVSPLHF
TGTGCCTGGAGTGAGGTTTCACCCCTCCACTTT
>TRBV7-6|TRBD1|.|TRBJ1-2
CASSLGTGGGYTF
TGTGCCAGCAGCTTGGGGACAGGGGGTGGCTACACCTTC
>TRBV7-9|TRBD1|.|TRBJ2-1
CASSSWTGDNEQFF
TGTGCCAGCAGCTCATGGACAGGGGACAATGAGCAGTTCTTC
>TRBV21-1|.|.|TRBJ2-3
CASRGIRGGTDTQYF
TGTGCCAGCAGGGGAATCAGGGGGGGGACAGATACGCAGTATTTT